This T cell receptor (beta chain) was identified during a study of radiotherapy plus CTLA-4 blockade in lung cancer. Background on the study: Disease control was achieved by over 25% of patients, and objective responses by more than 15%.

Sequencing was performed with immunoSEQ multiplex PCR; in TCRdb, only in-frame clones are kept and a portion is missing. The table shows some 90,000 clones, with roughly 86% occurring only once. A remark on this clone: Its target is unknown.

Trimming removed 0 bases at V and 2 bases at J, with 10 bases between. The CDR3 covers 15 residues. Germline V CDR1 and CDR2: MNHEY, SMNVEV (reference sequence). Overall study results and limits: An expansion of tumor-derived TCR clones occurred in blood after radiotherapy plus ipilimumab. Response, reportedly, was best predicted by interferon-beta along with early blood T cell clone dynamics.

The J gene is TRBJ2-5, the V gene TRBV27, with a possible D match to TRBD2 (5 bases). The sample consisted of peripheral blood, taken from a patient treated with radiotherapy plus ipilimumab. This receptor was identified in a human donor with non-small cell lung cancer who had a partial response to radiotherapy plus ipilimumab. The CDR3 nucleotides are TGTGCCAGCAGTTTATCAGCGGTTGATCAAGAGACCCAGTACTTC. It specifies CASSLSAVDQETQYF.